The clone carrying this T cell receptor (beta chain) was counted a few times. Its target is not known. This sample is part of a study of blood T cells in healthy people across ages. Study findings and constraints: As age increased, TCR beta diversity per million T cells fell in a roughly linear fashion. Long-lived donors carried more naive CD4+ cells and greater diversity than aged donors.

CDR1 is DFQATT and CDR2 is SNEGSKA in the germline V gene (reference sequence). J lost 9 bases, V lost 0 bases, and 5 bases had no gene match. The CDR3 loop spans 14 amino acids. It was with a sample-barcoded 5' primer and a J-beta primer mix that a second PCR of roughly 7 to 12 cycles was run. The template-switch adaptor, which had 12 random nucleotides, put a tag on each cDNA molecule. TCRdb fed the 5' RACE reads into MiXCR, producing one record per CDR3 protein. The table lists approximately 290,000 distinct CDR3 sequences, 25% to 30% of them singletons. Input material: blood. V and J are TRBV20-1 and TRBJ2-1, with 10 bases identical to TRBD2. The TCR comes from a woman in her seventies in good health. The CDR3 protein is CSARESGRGSEQFF. DNA for the CDR3: TGCAGTGCTAGAGAAAGCGGGAGGGGCAGTGAGCAGTTCTTC.